Following are 10 T cell receptor beta chains from one sample sequenced in a study of blood T cell repertoires in COVID-19. The table came from immunoSEQ multiplex PCR; TCRdb's copy has only in-frame clones and leaves some out. Of about 210,000 clones detected, about 80% appear once; the ten largest clones hold less than 9.5%. The sample comprised peripheral blood. All receptors come from a woman aged 55-70 years with COVID-19, enrolled during active disease.

Only one count was recorded for this clone. The chain links TRBV25-1 to TRBJ1-5; 7 bases are shared with TRBD1. The CDR3 is made up of 14 amino acids. From germline, CDR1 is MGHDK and CDR2 SYGVNS. Trimming took 6 bases from V and 7 from J; bases not matched to a gene: 9. The CDR3 is CASSPTGYGQPQHF. In DNA form, the CDR3 reads TGTGCCAGCAGCCCGACAGGGTACGGCCAGCCCCAGCATTTT.

The rearrangement joins TRBV6-6 to TRBJ2-1; 7 nucleotides line up with TRBD1. V was clipped by 6 bases and J by 0 bases; unmatched bases: 5. The CDR3 consists of 15 residues. Germline V gives CDR1 MNHNY, CDR2 SVGAGI (reference sequence). CDR3 nucleotide sequence: TGTGCCAGCAGACAGGGGTCGAGCTCCTACAATGAGCAGTTCTTC. As protein: CASRQGSSSYNEQFF.

The sample holds one count of this clone. The V call is TRBV24-1, the J call TRBJ2-6; D is unclear. There are 14 residues in the CDR3. Germline assignment: CDR1 KGHDR and CDR2 SFDVKD. V lost 4 bases and J 1 base, leaving 4 bases between the germline ends. Written as DNA, the CDR3 is TGTGCCACCAGTGACAGGTCTGGGGCCAACGTCCTGACTTTC. Translated: CATSDRSGANVLTF.

The chain joins TRBV3-1 (or the pseudogene TRBV3-2) to TRBJ1-2; tentative D call: TRBD1 (6 bases). V dropped 0 bases and J dropped 0 bases, with 14 bases sitting between them. From germline, CDR1 is LGHDT and CDR2 YNNKEL (reference sequence). The CDR3 is made up of 17 amino acids. The CDR3 protein is CASSQDQGTRANYGYTF. DNA of the CDR3: TGTGCCAGCAGCCAAGATCAGGGGACAAGGGCTAACTATGGCTACACCTTC.

CDR3 amino acids: CASSLGPAGGNTIYF. The CDR3, as DNA: TGTGCCAGCAGCTTAGGCCCCGCAGGGGGGAACACCATATATTTT. V and J are TRBV7-2 and TRBJ1-3; 7 positions match TRBD1. CDR3 length: 15 amino acids. Unmatched junction bases numbered 7, after V lost 1 base and J lost 7 bases. Germline V gene data show CDR1 as SGHTA and CDR2 as FQGNSA.

This chain uses TRBV7-8 with TRBJ2-1; D unresolved. The germline V gene has CDR1 SGHVS and CDR2 FQNEAQ. The germline V and J ends were trimmed by 1 base and 0 bases, with 10 bases remaining between them. The CDR3 has 16 amino acids. The CDR3 loop is CASSLDTRSSYNEQFF. CDR3 nucleotide sequence: TGTGCCAGCAGCTTAGATACGCGGAGCTCCTACAATGAGCAGTTCTTC.

J is TRBJ2-7 and V is TRBV10-3, with a possible D match to TRBD2 (6 bases). The germline V gene encodes CDR1 ENHRY and CDR2 SYGVKD. V was clipped by 6 bases and J by 4 bases, with 13 bases between them. The CDR3 extends over 13 amino acids. CDR3 DNA sequence: TGTGCCATCAGCGCCGGGGGAAATTACGAGCAGTACGTC. This codes for CAISAGGNYEQYV.

V and J are TRBV18 and TRBJ2-5; tentatively, D is TRBD2 (5 bases). Germline CDR1 and CDR2: KGHSH and LQKENI. The V end lost 3 bases, the J end lost 2 bases, and 7 bases lay between the germline ends. The CDR3 spans 13 residues. In DNA form, the CDR3 reads TGTGCCAGCTCACCGCGACTACAAGAGACCCAGTACTTC. Translation: CASSPRLQETQYF.

This rearrangement joins TRBV3-1 (or the pseudogene TRBV3-2) to TRBJ1-5, with D possibly being TRBD1 (5 bases). The CDR3 is made up of 16 amino acids. V was trimmed by 0 bases and J by 3 bases, leaving 12 bases between them. In germline, CDR1 is LGHDT, CDR2 YNNKEL (reference sequence). CDR3 in DNA: TGTGCCAGCAGCCAAGATCAGGCACAGGACAATCAGCCCCAGCATTTT. Translated, it gives CASSQDQAQDNQPQHF.

The rearrangement joins TRBV12-3 or TRBV12-4 to TRBJ1-1, with D perhaps matching TRBD1 (5 bases). CDR3 length equals 13 residues. The V end was cut by 6 bases, the J end by 1 base, with 9 bases between. This CDR3 is CASSTTGNTEAFF. CDR3 nucleotide sequence: TGTGCCAGCAGCACCACAGGGAACACTGAAGCTTTCTTT.